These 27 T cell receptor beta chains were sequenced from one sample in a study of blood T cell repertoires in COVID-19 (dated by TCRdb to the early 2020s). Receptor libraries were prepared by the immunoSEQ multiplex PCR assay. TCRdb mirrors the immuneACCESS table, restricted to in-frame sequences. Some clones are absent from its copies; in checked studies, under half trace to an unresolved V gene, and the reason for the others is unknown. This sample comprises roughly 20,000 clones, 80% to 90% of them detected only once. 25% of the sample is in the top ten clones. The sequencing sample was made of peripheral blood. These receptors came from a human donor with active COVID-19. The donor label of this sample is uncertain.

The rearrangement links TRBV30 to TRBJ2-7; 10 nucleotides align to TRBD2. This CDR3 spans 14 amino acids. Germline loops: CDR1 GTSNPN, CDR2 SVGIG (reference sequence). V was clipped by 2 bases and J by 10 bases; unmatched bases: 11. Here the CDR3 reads CAWSLSERGGYQYF. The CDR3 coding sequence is TGTGCCTGGAGTCTGTCCGAGCGGGGGGGCTATCAGTACTTC.

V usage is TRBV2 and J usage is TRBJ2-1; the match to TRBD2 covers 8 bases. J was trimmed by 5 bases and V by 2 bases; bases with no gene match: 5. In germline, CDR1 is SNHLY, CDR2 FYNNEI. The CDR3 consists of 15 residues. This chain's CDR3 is CASSEITGGDNEQFF. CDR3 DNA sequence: TGTGCCAGCAGTGAAATAACGGGGGGGGACAATGAGCAGTTCTTC.

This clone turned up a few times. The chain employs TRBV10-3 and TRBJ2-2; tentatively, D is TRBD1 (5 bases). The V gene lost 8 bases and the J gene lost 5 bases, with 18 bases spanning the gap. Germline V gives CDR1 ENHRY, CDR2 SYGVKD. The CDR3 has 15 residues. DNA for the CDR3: TGTGCCATCGGGTCGTCTGTCAGGGATACCGGGGAGCTGTTTTTT. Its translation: CAIGSSVRDTGELFF.

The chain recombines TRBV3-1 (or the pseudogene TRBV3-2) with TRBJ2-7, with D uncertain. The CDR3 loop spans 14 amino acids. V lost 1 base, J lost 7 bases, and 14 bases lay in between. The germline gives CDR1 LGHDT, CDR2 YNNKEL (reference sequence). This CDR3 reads CASSQVEAAREQYF. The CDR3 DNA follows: TGTGCCAGCAGCCAAGTCGAGGCGGCGCGGGAGCAGTACTTC.

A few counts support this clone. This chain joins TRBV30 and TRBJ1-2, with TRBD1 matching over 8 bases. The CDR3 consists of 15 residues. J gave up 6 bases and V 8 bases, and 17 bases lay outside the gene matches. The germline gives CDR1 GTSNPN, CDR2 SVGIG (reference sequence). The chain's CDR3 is CAATGGGQGANGYTF. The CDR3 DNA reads TGTGCCGCCACTGGAGGGGGCCAGGGGGCTAATGGCTACACCTTC.

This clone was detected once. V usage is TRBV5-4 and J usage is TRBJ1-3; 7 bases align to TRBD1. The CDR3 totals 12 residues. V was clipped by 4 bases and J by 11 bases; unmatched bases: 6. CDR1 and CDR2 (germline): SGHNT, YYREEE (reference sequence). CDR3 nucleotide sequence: TGTGCCAGCAGCAACAGACAGGGATCCATATATTTT. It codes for CASSNRQGSIYF. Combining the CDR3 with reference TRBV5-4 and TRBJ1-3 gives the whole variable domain ETGVTQSPTHLIKTRGQQVTLRCSSQSGHNTVSWYQQALGQGPQFIFQYYREEENGRGNFPPRFSGLQFPNYSSELNVNALELDDSALYLCASSNRQGSIYFGEGSWLTVV.

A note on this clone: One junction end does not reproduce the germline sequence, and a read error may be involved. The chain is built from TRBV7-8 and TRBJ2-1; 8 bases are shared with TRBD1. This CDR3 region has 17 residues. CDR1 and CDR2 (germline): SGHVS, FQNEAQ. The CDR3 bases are TGTGCCAGCAGCTTGGCCGCCTACAGGGGGAACGGAGTAGATAGGGTCTTC. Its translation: CASSLAAYRGNGVDRVF.

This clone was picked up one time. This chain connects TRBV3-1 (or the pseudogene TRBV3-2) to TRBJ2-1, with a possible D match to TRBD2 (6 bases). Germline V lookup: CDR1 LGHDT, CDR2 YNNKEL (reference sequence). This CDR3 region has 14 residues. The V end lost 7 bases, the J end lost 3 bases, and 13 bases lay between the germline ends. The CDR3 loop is CASTSGSGYNEQFF. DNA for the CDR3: TGTGCCAGCACGTCTGGTAGCGGCTACAATGAGCAGTTCTTC.

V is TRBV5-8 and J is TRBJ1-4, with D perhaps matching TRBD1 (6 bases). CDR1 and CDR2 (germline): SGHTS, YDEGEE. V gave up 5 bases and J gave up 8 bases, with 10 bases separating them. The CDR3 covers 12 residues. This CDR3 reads CASSHRDEKLFF. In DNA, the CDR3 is TGTGCCAGCAGTCACAGGGACGAAAAACTGTTTTTT.

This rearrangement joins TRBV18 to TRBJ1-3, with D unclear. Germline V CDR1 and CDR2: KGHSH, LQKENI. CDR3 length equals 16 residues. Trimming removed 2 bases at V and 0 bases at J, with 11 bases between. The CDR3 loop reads CASSPKAGTSGNTIYF. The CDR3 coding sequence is TGTGCCAGCTCACCAAAGGCAGGAACCTCTGGAAACACCATATATTTT.

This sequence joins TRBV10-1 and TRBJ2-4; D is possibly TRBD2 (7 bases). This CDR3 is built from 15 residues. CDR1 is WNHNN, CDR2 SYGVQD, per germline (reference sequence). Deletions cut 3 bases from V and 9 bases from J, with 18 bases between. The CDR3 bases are TGCGCCAGCAGTGAAGAAACAGGGAGGGGTGCCATTCAGTACTTC. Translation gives CASSEETGRGAIQYF.

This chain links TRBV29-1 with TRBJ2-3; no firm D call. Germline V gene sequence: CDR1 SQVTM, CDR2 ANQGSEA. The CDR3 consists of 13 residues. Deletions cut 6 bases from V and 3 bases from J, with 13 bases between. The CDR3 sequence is CSVPPPGTDTQYF. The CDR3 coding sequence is TGCAGCGTACCCCCCCCCGGGACAGATACGCAGTATTTT.

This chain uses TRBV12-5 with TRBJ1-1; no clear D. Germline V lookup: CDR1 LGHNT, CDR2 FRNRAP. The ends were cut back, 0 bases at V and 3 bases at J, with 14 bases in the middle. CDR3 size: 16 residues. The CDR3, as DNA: TGTGCTAGTGGTTTGGTATTCGCGGTCAGTGACACTGAAGCTTTCTTT. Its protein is CASGLVFAVSDTEAFF.

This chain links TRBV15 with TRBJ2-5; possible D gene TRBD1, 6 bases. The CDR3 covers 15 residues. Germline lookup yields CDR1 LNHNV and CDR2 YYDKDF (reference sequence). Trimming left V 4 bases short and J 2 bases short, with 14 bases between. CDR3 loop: CATSKAGEGQETQYF. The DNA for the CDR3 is TGTGCCACCAGCAAGGCAGGGGAAGGGCAAGAGACCCAGTACTTC.

CDR3 protein: CASSLEGLKETQYF. DNA for the CDR3: TGCGCCAGCAGCTTGGAGGGACTCAAAGAGACCCAGTACTTC. The rearrangement links TRBV5-1 to TRBJ2-5, with D possibly TRBD2 on 6 matching bases. The V end was cut by 0 bases, the J end by 3 bases, with 9 bases between. The germline V gene encodes CDR1 SGHRS and CDR2 YFSETQ. The length of the CDR3 is 14 residues.

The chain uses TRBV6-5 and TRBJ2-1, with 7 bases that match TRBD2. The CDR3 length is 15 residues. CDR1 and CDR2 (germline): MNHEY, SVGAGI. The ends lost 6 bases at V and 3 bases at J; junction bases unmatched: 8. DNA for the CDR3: TGTGCCAGCAGCGGAAGCGGGATTCGCTACAATGAGCAGTTCTTC. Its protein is CASSGSGIRYNEQFF.

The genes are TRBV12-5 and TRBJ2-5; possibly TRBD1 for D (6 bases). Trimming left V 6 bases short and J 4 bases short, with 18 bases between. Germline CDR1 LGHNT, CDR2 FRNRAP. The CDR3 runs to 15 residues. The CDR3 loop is CASGRDRGGRETQYF. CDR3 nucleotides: TGTGCTAGTGGACGAGACAGAGGGGGTCGAGAGACCCAGTACTTC.

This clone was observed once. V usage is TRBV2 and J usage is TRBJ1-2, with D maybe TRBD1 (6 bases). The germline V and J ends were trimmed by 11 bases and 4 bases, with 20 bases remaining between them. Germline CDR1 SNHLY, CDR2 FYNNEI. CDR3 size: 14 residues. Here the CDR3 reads CAASITGPGYGYTF. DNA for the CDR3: TGTGCCGCCAGTATTACAGGGCCCGGCTATGGCTACACCTTC.

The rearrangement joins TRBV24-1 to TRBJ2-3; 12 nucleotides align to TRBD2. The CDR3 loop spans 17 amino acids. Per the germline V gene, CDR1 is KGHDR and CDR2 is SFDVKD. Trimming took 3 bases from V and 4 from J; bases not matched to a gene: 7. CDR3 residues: CATSDAKLAGGADTQYF. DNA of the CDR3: TGTGCCACCAGTGATGCCAAACTAGCGGGAGGCGCAGATACGCAGTATTTT.

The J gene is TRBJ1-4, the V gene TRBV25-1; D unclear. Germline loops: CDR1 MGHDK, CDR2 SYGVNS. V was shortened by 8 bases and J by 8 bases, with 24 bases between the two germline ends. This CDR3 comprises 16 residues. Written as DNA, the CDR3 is TGTGCCAGCTACGGTGCTAGATCGCGTGGTGGCGAAAAACTGTTTTTT. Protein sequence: CASYGARSRGGEKLFF.

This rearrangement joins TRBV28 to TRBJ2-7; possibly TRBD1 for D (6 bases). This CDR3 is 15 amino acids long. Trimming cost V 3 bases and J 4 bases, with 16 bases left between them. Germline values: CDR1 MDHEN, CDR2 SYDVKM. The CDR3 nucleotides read TGTGCCAGCAGTTTCCAACAGGGAAGGCGTTACGAGCAGTACTTC. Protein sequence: CASSFQQGRRYEQYF.

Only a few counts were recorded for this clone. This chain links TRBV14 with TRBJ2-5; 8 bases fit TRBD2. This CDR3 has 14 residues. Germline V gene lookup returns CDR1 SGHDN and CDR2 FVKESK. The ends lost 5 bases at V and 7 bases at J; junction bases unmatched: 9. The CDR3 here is CASSIAGGFRTQYF. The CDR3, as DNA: TGTGCCAGCAGCATTGCGGGGGGATTTCGGACCCAGTACTTC. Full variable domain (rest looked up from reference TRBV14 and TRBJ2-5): EAGVTQFPSHSVIEKGQTVTLRCDPISGHDNLYWYRRVMGKEIKFLLHFVKESKQDESGMPNNRFLAERTGGTYSTLKVQPAELEDSGVYFCASSIAGGFRTQYFGPGTRLLVL.

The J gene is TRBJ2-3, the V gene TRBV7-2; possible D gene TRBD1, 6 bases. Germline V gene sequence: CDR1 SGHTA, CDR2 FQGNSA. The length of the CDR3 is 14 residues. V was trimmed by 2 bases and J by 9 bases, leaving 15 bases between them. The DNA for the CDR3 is TGTGCCAGCAGCTTAAGTCAGGGACAAGGGACGCAGTATTTT. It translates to CASSLSQGQGTQYF.

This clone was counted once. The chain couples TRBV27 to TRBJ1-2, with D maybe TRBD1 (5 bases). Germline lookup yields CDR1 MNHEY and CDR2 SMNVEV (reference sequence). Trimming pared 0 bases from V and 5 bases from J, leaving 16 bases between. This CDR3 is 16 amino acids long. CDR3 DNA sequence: TGTGCCAGCAGTTTATCGGCAGGGTCCCTCACTTATGGCTACACCTTC. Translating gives CASSLSAGSLTYGYTF.

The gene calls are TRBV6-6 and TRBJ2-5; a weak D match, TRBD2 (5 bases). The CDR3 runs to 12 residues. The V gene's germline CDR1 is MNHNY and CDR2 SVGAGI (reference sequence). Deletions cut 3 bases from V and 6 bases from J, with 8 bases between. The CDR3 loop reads CASSYGEQTQYF. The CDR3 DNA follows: TGTGCCAGCAGTTATGGGGAGCAGACCCAGTACTTC.

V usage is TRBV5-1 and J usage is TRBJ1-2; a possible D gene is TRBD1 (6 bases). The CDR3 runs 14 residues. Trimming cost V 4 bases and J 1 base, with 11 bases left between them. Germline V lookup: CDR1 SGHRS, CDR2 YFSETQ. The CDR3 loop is CASSERTDNYGYTF. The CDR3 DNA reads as TGCGCCAGCAGCGAGAGGACAGATAACTATGGCTACACCTTC.

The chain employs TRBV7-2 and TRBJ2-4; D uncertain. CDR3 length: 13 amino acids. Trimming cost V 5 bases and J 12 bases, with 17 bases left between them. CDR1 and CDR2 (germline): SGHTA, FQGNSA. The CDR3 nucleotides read TGTGCCAGCAGCCCTCTCACCCCTAGTGCTCAGTACTTC. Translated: CASSPLTPSAQYF.